This T cell receptor beta chain was recorded in a study of cytomegalovirus exposure and HLA in healthy donors. About the study: Earlier findings included nearly 120 million unique TCR beta sequences obtained from about 180 million T cells.

PCR involved 60 Vbeta and 13 Jbeta primers. TCRdb's table, derived via immunoSEQ multiplex PCR, lists solely in-frame clones and lacks some. The table records approximately 210,000 clones, over 80% of them present only once. Sequenced input: PBMCs. The sequence derives from a man aged 40-49 years in good health and CMV-seropositive.

The CDR3 is CASSLRRGANYGYTF. The CDR3 nucleotides read TGTGCCAGCAGTTTACGGCGCGGAGCTAACTATGGCTACACCTTC. The rearrangement uses TRBV27 and TRBJ1-2; D gene ambiguous. Trimming took off 2 bases at V and 0 bases at J, with 10 bases between the two ends. Germline assignment: CDR1 MNHEY and CDR2 SMNVEV (reference sequence). The CDR3 is 15 residues long.